This T cell receptor beta chain was recovered during a study of response to subunit inactivated influenza vaccine listed by TCRdb under 2018. With regard to the full study: To follow how T cells responded to a trivalent subunit inactivated influenza vaccine, the researchers relied on deep quantitative profiling of the T cell receptor repertoire. Broad study findings and their caveats: The authors suggested that each seasonal influenza vaccination may recruit only a limited number of new T cells.

Library prep was done by RT-PCR. The listed sequencing device is Illumina HiSeq 2500. TCRdb reprocessing: public reads trimmed at Q25 with fastp, clones called with MiXCR, in-frame beta chains kept. CDR3 protein sequences are deduplicated, and each keeps its most common genes and DNA. The sample yields fewer than 700,000 distinct CDR3 sequences; approximately 13% were counted once. The ten largest clones add up to less than 15% of the sample. Concerning this clonotype itself: Its antigen specificity is not known. Per-base quality was not reported, and no clone a single base away is much larger than it.

In light of the paper, this sample's time point label describes: 40 to 45 days after influenza vaccine administration. Reading the germline V gene gives CDR1 ENHRY and CDR2 SYGVKD. Taken from cysteine to phenylalanine, the CDR3 has 15 residues. The retained sequence is limited to the CDR3, 45 bases, with the frame set at the first base. Here V drops 4 bases and J drops 3 bases, and the junction holds 6 bases not matched to any gene. This receptor chain uses TRBV10-3 and TRBJ2-5; 9 of the junction bases match TRBD2. Sequencing used PBMCs from blood, obtained 40 to 50 days after vaccination. The TCR comes from a man in his fifties or sixties who received an inactivated influenza vaccine. Donor details come from another sample of the same person, matched by shared clones. The DNA is as follows: TGTGCCATCAGTGCAGACCCTAGCGGGGAAGAGACCCAGTACTTC. This codes for CAISADPSGEETQYF.